What follows are 10 T cell receptor beta chains derived from one specimen sequenced in a study of T-cell memory formation after mild COVID-19. TCRdb redid the calling of the 5' RACE reads with MiXCR, one entry per CDR3 protein. The sample includes around 210,000 distinct CDR3 sequences, around 9.1% of them seen just once. The sequenced sample was PBMCs or a T cell subset sorted from them (not recorded which). Receptors were obtained from a man between 18 and 29 years old who had mild COVID-19 (a few samples of this study predate the infection). Cell type and time point are not known.

The chain employs TRBV20-1 and TRBJ2-1; perhaps D is TRBD1 or TRBD2 (5 bases each). Germline V CDR1 and CDR2: DFQATT, SNEGSKA (reference sequence). The V gene lost 8 bases and the J gene lost 4 bases, with 18 bases spanning the gap. The length of the CDR3 is 14 residues. DNA of the CDR3: TGCAGTACCTCGAGGGGTCTTCGGTACAATGAGCAGTTCTTC. Translation: CSTSRGLRYNEQFF.

The table lists this clonotype with a few counts. V is TRBV20-1 and J is TRBJ1-1; perhaps TRBD1 as D (5 bases). CDR1 and CDR2 (germline): DFQATT, SNEGSKA (reference sequence). This CDR3 is built from 12 residues. Trimming removed 5 bases from V and 10 bases from J, with 17 bases in between. CDR3 loop: CSAFWSIQGAFF. The CDR3 bases are TGCAGTGCTTTTTGGAGCATCCAGGGAGCTTTCTTT.

The chain is built from TRBV5-1 and TRBJ2-1; possible D gene TRBD1, 6 bases. The germline gives CDR1 SGHRS, CDR2 YFSETQ. This CDR3 is built from 14 residues. The germline V and J ends were trimmed by 3 bases and 7 bases, with 14 bases remaining between them. CDR3 DNA: TGCGCCAGCAGCTCCATGGGGGCTTTGAATGAGCAGTTCTTC. Translating it yields CASSSMGALNEQFF.

This clonotype came up many times. The rearrangement uses TRBV7-9 and TRBJ1-6; 8 bases line up with TRBD1. This CDR3 spans 15 amino acids. Germline CDR1 is SEHNR and CDR2 is FQNEAQ (reference sequence). V lost 3 bases, J lost 8 bases, and 6 bases stayed unmatched. The CDR3 coding sequence is TGTGCCAGCAGCTTTCAGGGGGCAATGGATTCACCCCTCCACTTT. Translating it yields CASSFQGAMDSPLHF. Drawing the rest from reference TRBV7-9 and TRBJ1-6, the complete variable domain is DTGVSQNPRHKITKRGQNVTFRCDPISEHNRLYWYRQTLGQGPEFLTYFQNEAQLEKSRLLSDRFSAERPKGSFSTLEIQRTEQGDSAMYLCASSFQGAMDSPLHFGNGTRLTVT.

This clonotype was detected many times. The rearrangement joins TRBV4-3 to TRBJ1-4; weak D call: TRBD1 (5 bases). This CDR3 comprises 16 residues. Trimming pared 1 base from V and 7 bases from J, leaving 16 bases between. Germline V gene data show CDR1 as LGHNA and CDR2 as YSLEER. As DNA, the CDR3 is TGCGCCAGCAGCCAAGTTGGGGGAGGACTGATTGAAAAACTGTTTTTT. Its translation: CASSQVGGGLIEKLFF.

This clonotype came up many times. This chain connects TRBV20-1 to TRBJ2-1; possible D gene TRBD2, 8 bases. Germline V gene data show CDR1 as DFQATT and CDR2 as SNEGSKA (reference sequence). The germline V and J ends were trimmed by 4 bases and 9 bases, with 16 bases remaining between them. The length of the CDR3 is 13 residues. CDR3 in DNA: TGCAGTGCTACAAGGGGGCGGGAGGTTGAGCAGTTCTTC. This gives the protein CSATRGREVEQFF.

J is TRBJ2-2 and V is TRBV12-3 or TRBV12-4; TRBD1 agrees at 8 bases. The CDR3 is 15 amino acids. The ends lost 6 bases at V and 7 bases at J; junction bases unmatched: 10. The DNA of the CDR3 is TGTGCCAGCAGGGCGTCGGACAGGGTTAACGGGGAGCTGTTTTTT. It encodes CASRASDRVNGELFF.

This clonotype came up a few times. The V gene is TRBV7-6, the J gene TRBJ1-2, with 8 bases fitting TRBD1. Trimming removed 0 bases from V and 6 bases from J; junction bases left unmatched: 6. CDR3 size: 15 residues. Germline CDR1 and CDR2: SGHVS and FNYEAQ. The CDR3 DNA follows: TGTGCCAGCAGCTTAGCGGCAGGGGGCGCGGATGGCTACACCTTC. Translating gives CASSLAAGGADGYTF.

The chain uses TRBV6-5 and TRBJ2-7, with a weak D call TRBD1 (5 bases). The CDR3 is 12 amino acids. CDR1 and CDR2 (germline): MNHEY, SVGAGI. V was cut by 6 bases and J by 4 bases, with 10 bases left in between. The CDR3 region is CASSPDRYEQYV. The CDR3, as DNA: TGTGCCAGCAGCCCAGACAGATACGAGCAGTACGTC.

This clonotype was seen only a few times. The chain recombines TRBV4-3 with TRBJ1-1, with unresolved D. The germline V gene encodes CDR1 LGHNA and CDR2 YSLEER. Trimming took 4 bases from V and 0 from J, leaving 18 bases between them. The CDR3 is 17 amino acids. For the CDR3, the DNA is TGCGCCAGCAGCCTCCGCCGAGTGTCCGGAATGAACACTGAAGCTTTCTTT. This gives the protein CASSLRRVSGMNTEAFF.